This T cell receptor beta chain was profiled in a study of tissue-resident memory T cells in lung cancer (dated by TCRdb to the late 2010s). In terms of the full investigation: Paired tumor TRM and tumor non-TRM populations from roughly eleven lung cancer patients were compared by TCR beta-chain sequencing. General study outcomes and caveats: Expanded clonotypes were found to constitute 65% to 75% of tumor TRM repertoires on average, compared with about 52% of tumor non-TRM repertoires. Compared with tumor non-TRM cells, tumor TRM cells had a significantly more restricted TCR repertoire, with lower Shannon-Wiener and inverse Simpson diversity.

This clonotype is classified as hyperexpanded (1% or more). No cognate antigen has been identified for it. Per-nucleotide qualities are absent, and no much larger clonotype sits a single base away. A BD FACSAria-II was used to sort CD8+ T cells by CD103 expression straight into ice-cold TRIzol LS reagent. Freshly resected lung tumor tissue was obtained at surgical resection. After Fc receptor blocking, fresh cells were stained for CD45, CD4, CD3, CD8A and CD103, and DAPI was used to tell live cells from dead cells. A miRNeasy kit was used to purify total RNA from sorted CD103+ and CD103- CD8+ T cells. Tumor-infiltrating CD8+ cytotoxic T cells were sorted according to CD103 expression so that tissue-resident memory (TRM) cells were separated from non-TRM cells. The donors had treatment-naive lung cancer. Upon referral, patients with respiratory malignancies who were newly diagnosed and untreated were recruited prospectively.

TCRdb lists the instrument as Illumina MiSeq. Unique molecular identifiers were built into the TCR sequencing libraries, which were indexed using TruSeq single indexes. Under the source paper's analysis protocol: MIGEC v1.2.7 was used to map and error-correct TCR reads, and VDJtools v1.1.7 was then used for analysis, with default settings for both tools. Shannon-Wiener and inverse Simpson indices were computed in VDJtools to quantify repertoire diversity. A TCRbeta clonotype was defined as expanded when the clonotype met a frequency threshold of at least three. Statistical comparisons of TCR diversity between tumor TRM and non-TRM populations used Wilcoxon rank-sum tests across ten to eleven patients. TCRdb reran the public reads through fastp at Q25 and MiXCR, keeping productive beta chains. Every CDR3 protein is listed once, alongside the most common genes and DNA of its rows. V and J calls and clone size were set by TCRdb, not the authors. The table for this sample lists about 410 distinct CDR3 sequences; about a sixth of them were counted only once. Together, the top ten hold under 55% of the sample.

The germline V gene provides CDR1 SQVTM and CDR2 ANQGSEA. V trim: 5 bases; J trim: 4 bases; unmatched bases: 1. Spanning cysteine to phenylalanine, the CDR3 consists of 13 amino acids. CDR3 DNA only is kept here, 39 bases in frame from base 1. The sequence was collected from a human donor with treatment-naive lung cancer (subtype not recorded). The sample taken for sequencing was CD103- CD8+ T cells from lung tumor tissue. The sample's cell subset or site label is to be understood as: non-TRM CD8+ CTLs. The chain is encoded by TRBV29-1 joined to TRBJ2-2; 10 nucleotides in the junction match TRBD2. The bases read TGCAGCGTTAAGCGGGAGGGCACCGGGGAGCTGTTTTTT. Its coded protein is CSVKREGTGELFF.